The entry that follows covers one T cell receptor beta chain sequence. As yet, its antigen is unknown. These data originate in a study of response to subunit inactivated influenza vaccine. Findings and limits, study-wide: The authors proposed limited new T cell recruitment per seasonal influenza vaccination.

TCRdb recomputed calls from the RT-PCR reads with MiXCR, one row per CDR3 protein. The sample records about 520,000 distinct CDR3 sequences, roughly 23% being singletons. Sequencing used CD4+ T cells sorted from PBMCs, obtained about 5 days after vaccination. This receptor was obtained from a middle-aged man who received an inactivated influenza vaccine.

CDR3 loop: CASSDPGQGYNEQFF. The CDR3 nucleotides are TGTGCCAGCAGTGATCCGGGACAGGGCTACAATGAGCAGTTCTTC. V is TRBV2 and J is TRBJ2-1; 9 bases agree with TRBD1. Germline assignment: CDR1 SNHLY and CDR2 FYNNEI. Trimming cost V 3 bases and J 3 bases; bases outside gene matches: 3. The CDR3 totals 15 residues.